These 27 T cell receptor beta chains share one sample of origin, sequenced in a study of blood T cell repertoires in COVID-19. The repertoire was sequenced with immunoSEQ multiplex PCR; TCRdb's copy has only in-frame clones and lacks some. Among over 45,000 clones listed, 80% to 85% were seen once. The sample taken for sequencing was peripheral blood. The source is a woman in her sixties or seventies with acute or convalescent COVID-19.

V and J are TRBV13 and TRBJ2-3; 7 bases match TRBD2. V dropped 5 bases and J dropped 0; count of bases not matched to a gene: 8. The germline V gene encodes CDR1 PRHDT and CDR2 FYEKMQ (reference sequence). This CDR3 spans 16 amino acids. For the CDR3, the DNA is TGTGCCAGCAGCCCCCGGGGGGAAACTAGCACAGATACGCAGTATTTT. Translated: CASSPRGETSTDTQYF.

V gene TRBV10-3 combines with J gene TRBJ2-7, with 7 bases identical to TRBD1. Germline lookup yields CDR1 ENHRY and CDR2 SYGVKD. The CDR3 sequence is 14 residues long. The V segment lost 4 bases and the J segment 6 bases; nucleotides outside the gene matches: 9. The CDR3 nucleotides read TGTGCCATCAGTGCAGAGGGGGCCTTCAGCGAGCAGTACTTC. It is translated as CAISAEGAFSEQYF.

CDR3 in DNA: TGTGCCAGCAGTCCGTGGGCTTCGGGGGATCAGCCCCAGCATTTT. As protein: CASSPWASGDQPQHF. The rearrangement joins TRBV27 to TRBJ1-5; the D gene is possibly TRBD1 (5 bases). The length of the CDR3 is 15 residues. The V end was cut by 5 bases, the J end by 5 bases, with 16 bases between. The germline gives CDR1 MNHEY, CDR2 SMNVEV (reference sequence).

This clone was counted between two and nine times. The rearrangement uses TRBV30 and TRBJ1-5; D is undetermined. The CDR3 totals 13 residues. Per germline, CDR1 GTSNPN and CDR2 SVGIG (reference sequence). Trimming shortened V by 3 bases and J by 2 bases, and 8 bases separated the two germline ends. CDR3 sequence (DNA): TGTGCCTGGAGCAGGAAGGGCAATCAGCCCCAGCATTTT. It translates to CAWSRKGNQPQHF.

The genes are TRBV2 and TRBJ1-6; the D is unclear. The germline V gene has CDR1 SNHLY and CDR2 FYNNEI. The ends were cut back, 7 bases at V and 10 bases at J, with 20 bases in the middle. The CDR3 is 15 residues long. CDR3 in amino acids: CASIWEPAALSPLHF. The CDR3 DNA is TGTGCCAGCATATGGGAGCCAGCGGCCCTCTCACCCCTCCACTTT.

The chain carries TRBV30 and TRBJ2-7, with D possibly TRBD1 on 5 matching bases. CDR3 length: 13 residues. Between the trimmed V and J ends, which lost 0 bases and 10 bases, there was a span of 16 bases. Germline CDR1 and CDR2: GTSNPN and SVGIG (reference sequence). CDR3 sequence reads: CAWSVGQGKFQYF. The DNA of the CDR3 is TGTGCCTGGAGTGTAGGGCAGGGAAAATTTCAGTACTTC.

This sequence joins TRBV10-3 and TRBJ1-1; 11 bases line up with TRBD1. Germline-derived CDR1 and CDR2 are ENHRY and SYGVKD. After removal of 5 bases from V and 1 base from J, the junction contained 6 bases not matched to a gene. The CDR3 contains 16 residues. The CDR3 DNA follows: TGTGCCATCAGTTCCGGACAGGGGGCTAGGAACACTGAAGCTTTCTTT. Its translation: CAISSGQGARNTEAFF.

CDR3 in amino acids: CASSAQGARRRASADTQYF. Written as DNA, the CDR3 is TGTGCCAGCTCAGCCCAGGGGGCTAGGCGGCGAGCCAGCGCAGATACGCAGTATTTT. This chain links TRBV7-2 with TRBJ2-3, with TRBD1 matching over 8 bases. The CDR3 runs 19 residues. Trimming took 8 bases from V and 4 from J; bases not matched to a gene: 23. Germline V gene lookup returns CDR1 SGHTA and CDR2 FQGNSA.

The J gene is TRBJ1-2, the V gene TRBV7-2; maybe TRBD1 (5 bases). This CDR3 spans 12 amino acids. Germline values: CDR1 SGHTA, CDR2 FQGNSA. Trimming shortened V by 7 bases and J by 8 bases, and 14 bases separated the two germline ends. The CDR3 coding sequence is TGTGCCAGCACCCTGGGGGGAGGGGGCTACACCTTC. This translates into CASTLGGGGYTF.

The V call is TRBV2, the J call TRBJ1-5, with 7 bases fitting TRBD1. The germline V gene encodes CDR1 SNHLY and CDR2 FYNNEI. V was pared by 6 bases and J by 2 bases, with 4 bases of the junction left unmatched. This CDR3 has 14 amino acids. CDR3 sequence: CASRGTGGNQPQHF. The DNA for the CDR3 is TGTGCCAGCAGGGGTACAGGGGGCAATCAGCCCCAGCATTTT.

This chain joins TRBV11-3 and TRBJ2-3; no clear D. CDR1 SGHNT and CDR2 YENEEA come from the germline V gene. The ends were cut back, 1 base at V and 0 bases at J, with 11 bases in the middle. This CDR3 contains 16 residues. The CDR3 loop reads CASSLGSVSSTDTQYF. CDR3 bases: TGTGCCAGCAGCTTAGGATCAGTTTCTAGCACAGATACGCAGTATTTT.

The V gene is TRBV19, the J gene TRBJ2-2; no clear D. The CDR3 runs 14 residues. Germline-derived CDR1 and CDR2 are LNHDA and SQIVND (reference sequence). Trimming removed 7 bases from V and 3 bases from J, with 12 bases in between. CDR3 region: CASTTTSDTGELFF. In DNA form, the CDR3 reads TGTGCCAGTACCACGACTTCGGACACCGGGGAGCTGTTTTTT.

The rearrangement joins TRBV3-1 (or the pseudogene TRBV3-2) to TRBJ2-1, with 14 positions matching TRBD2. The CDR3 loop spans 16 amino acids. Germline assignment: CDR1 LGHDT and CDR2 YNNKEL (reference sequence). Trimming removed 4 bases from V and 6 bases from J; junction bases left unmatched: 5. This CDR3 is CASSLQTSGRGNEQFF. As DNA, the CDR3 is TGTGCCAGCAGCCTCCAGACTAGCGGGAGGGGCAATGAGCAGTTCTTC.

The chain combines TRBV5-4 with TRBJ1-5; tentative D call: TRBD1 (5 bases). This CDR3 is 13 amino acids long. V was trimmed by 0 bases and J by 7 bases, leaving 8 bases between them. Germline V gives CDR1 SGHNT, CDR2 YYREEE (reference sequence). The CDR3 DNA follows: TGTGCCAGCAGCTTGGGGAAGGGGCAGCCCCAGCATTTT. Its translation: CASSLGKGQPQHF.

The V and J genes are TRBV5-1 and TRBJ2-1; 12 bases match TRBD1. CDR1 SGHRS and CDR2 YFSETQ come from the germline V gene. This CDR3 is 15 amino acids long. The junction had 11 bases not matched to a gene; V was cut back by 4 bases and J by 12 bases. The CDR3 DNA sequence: TGCGCCAGCAGCCCTCGGGACAGGGGGCAGGGCGGGCAGTTCTTC. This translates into CASSPRDRGQGGQFF.

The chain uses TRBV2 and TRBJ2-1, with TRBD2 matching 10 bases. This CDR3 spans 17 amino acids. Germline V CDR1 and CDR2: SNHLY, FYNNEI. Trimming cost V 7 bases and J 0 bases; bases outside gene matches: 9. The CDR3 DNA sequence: TGTGCCAGCATCCCAGCGGGAGGGCCGGGCTCCTACAATGAGCAGTTCTTC. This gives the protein CASIPAGGPGSYNEQFF.

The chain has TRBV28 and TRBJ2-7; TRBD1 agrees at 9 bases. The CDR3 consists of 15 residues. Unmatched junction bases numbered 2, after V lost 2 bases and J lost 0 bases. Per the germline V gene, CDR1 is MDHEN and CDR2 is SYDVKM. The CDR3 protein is CASSLGTGSSYEQYF. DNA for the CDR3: TGTGCCAGCAGTTTAGGGACAGGGAGCTCCTACGAGCAGTACTTC. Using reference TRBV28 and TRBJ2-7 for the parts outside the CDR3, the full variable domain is DVKVTQSSRYLVKRTGEKVFLECVQDMDHENMFWYRQDPGLGLRLIYFSYDVKMKEKGDIPEGYSVSREKKERFSLILESASTNQTSMYLCASSLGTGSSYEQYFGPGTRLTVT.

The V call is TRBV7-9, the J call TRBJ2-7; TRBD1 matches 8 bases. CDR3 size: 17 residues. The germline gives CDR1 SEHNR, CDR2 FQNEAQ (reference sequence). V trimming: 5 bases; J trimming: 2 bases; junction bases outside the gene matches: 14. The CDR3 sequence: CASSPRQGLAIPYEQYF. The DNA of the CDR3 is TGTGCCAGCAGCCCGCGACAGGGGCTCGCAATTCCCTACGAGCAGTACTTC.

CDR3 bases: TGTGCCAGTAGTATACGCACAGAGAACACTGAAGCTTTCTTT. Encoded protein: CASSIRTENTEAFF. The rearrangement uses TRBV19 and TRBJ1-1; D unresolved. V lost 2 bases to trimming and J lost 1 base, with 8 bases between them. The germline V gene encodes CDR1 LNHDA and CDR2 SQIVND (reference sequence). The length of the CDR3 is 14 residues.

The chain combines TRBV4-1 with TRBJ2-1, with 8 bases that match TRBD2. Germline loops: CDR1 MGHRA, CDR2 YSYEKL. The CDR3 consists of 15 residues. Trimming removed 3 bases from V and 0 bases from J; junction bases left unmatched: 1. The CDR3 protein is CASSQGTSSYNEQFF. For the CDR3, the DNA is TGCGCCAGCAGCCAGGGGACTAGCTCCTACAATGAGCAGTTCTTC.

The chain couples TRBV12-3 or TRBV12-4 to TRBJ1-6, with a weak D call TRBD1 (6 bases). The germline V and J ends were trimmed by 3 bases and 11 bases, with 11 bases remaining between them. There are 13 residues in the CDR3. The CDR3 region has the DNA TGTGCCAGCAGTTTCAGGGGTCGGGCACCCCTCCACTTT. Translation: CASSFRGRAPLHF.

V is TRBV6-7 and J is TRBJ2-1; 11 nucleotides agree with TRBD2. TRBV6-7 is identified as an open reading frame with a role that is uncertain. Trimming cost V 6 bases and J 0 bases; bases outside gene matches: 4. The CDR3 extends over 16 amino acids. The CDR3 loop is CASRPLAGGSYNEQFF. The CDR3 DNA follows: TGTGCCAGCAGACCGCTAGCGGGAGGCTCCTACAATGAGCAGTTCTTC.

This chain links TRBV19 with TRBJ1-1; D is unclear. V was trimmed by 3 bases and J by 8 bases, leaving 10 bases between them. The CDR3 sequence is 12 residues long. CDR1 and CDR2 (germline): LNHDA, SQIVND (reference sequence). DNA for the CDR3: TGTGCCAGTAGTATTCGGGAGGAAGAAGCTTTCTTT. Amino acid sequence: CASSIREEEAFF. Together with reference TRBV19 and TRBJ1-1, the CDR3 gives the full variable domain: DGGITQSPKYLFRKEGQNVTLSCEQNLNHDAMYWYRQDPGQGLRLIYYSQIVNDFQKGDIAEGYSVSREKKESFPLTVTSAQKNPTAFYLCASSIREEEAFFGQGTRLTVV.

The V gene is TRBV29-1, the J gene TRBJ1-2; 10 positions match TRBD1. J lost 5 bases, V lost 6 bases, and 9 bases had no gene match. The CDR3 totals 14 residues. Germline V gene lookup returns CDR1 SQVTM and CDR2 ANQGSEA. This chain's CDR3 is CSVDRTGGGYGYTF. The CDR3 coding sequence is TGCAGCGTCGACCGGACAGGGGGAGGGTATGGCTACACCTTC.

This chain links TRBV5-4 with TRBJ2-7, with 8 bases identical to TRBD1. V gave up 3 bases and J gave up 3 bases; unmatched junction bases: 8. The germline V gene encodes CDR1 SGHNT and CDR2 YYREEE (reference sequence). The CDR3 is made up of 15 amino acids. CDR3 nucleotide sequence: TGTGCCAGCAGCTCCCAGGGGGCGAGCCGCTACGAGCAGTACTTC. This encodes CASSSQGASRYEQYF. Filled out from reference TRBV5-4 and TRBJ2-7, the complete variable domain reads ETGVTQSPTHLIKTRGQQVTLRCSSQSGHNTVSWYQQALGQGPQFIFQYYREEENGRGNFPPRFSGLQFPNYSSELNVNALELDDSALYLCASSSQGASRYEQYFGPGTRLTVT.

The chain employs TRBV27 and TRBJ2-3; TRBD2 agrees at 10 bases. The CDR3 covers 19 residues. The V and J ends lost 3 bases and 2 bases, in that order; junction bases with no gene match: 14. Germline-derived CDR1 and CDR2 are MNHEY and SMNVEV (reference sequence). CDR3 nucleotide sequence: TGTGCCAGCAGTTTTACCCGGCGACTAGCGGGCCTCTTCACAGATACGCAGTATTTT. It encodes CASSFTRRLAGLFTDTQYF.

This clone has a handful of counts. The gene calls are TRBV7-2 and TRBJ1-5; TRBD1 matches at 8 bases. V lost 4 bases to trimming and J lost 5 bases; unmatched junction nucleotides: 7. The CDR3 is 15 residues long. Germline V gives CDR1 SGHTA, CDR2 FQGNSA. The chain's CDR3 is CASSSGQGRYQPQHF. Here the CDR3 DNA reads TGTGCCAGCAGCTCAGGACAGGGTCGATATCAGCCCCAGCATTTT.